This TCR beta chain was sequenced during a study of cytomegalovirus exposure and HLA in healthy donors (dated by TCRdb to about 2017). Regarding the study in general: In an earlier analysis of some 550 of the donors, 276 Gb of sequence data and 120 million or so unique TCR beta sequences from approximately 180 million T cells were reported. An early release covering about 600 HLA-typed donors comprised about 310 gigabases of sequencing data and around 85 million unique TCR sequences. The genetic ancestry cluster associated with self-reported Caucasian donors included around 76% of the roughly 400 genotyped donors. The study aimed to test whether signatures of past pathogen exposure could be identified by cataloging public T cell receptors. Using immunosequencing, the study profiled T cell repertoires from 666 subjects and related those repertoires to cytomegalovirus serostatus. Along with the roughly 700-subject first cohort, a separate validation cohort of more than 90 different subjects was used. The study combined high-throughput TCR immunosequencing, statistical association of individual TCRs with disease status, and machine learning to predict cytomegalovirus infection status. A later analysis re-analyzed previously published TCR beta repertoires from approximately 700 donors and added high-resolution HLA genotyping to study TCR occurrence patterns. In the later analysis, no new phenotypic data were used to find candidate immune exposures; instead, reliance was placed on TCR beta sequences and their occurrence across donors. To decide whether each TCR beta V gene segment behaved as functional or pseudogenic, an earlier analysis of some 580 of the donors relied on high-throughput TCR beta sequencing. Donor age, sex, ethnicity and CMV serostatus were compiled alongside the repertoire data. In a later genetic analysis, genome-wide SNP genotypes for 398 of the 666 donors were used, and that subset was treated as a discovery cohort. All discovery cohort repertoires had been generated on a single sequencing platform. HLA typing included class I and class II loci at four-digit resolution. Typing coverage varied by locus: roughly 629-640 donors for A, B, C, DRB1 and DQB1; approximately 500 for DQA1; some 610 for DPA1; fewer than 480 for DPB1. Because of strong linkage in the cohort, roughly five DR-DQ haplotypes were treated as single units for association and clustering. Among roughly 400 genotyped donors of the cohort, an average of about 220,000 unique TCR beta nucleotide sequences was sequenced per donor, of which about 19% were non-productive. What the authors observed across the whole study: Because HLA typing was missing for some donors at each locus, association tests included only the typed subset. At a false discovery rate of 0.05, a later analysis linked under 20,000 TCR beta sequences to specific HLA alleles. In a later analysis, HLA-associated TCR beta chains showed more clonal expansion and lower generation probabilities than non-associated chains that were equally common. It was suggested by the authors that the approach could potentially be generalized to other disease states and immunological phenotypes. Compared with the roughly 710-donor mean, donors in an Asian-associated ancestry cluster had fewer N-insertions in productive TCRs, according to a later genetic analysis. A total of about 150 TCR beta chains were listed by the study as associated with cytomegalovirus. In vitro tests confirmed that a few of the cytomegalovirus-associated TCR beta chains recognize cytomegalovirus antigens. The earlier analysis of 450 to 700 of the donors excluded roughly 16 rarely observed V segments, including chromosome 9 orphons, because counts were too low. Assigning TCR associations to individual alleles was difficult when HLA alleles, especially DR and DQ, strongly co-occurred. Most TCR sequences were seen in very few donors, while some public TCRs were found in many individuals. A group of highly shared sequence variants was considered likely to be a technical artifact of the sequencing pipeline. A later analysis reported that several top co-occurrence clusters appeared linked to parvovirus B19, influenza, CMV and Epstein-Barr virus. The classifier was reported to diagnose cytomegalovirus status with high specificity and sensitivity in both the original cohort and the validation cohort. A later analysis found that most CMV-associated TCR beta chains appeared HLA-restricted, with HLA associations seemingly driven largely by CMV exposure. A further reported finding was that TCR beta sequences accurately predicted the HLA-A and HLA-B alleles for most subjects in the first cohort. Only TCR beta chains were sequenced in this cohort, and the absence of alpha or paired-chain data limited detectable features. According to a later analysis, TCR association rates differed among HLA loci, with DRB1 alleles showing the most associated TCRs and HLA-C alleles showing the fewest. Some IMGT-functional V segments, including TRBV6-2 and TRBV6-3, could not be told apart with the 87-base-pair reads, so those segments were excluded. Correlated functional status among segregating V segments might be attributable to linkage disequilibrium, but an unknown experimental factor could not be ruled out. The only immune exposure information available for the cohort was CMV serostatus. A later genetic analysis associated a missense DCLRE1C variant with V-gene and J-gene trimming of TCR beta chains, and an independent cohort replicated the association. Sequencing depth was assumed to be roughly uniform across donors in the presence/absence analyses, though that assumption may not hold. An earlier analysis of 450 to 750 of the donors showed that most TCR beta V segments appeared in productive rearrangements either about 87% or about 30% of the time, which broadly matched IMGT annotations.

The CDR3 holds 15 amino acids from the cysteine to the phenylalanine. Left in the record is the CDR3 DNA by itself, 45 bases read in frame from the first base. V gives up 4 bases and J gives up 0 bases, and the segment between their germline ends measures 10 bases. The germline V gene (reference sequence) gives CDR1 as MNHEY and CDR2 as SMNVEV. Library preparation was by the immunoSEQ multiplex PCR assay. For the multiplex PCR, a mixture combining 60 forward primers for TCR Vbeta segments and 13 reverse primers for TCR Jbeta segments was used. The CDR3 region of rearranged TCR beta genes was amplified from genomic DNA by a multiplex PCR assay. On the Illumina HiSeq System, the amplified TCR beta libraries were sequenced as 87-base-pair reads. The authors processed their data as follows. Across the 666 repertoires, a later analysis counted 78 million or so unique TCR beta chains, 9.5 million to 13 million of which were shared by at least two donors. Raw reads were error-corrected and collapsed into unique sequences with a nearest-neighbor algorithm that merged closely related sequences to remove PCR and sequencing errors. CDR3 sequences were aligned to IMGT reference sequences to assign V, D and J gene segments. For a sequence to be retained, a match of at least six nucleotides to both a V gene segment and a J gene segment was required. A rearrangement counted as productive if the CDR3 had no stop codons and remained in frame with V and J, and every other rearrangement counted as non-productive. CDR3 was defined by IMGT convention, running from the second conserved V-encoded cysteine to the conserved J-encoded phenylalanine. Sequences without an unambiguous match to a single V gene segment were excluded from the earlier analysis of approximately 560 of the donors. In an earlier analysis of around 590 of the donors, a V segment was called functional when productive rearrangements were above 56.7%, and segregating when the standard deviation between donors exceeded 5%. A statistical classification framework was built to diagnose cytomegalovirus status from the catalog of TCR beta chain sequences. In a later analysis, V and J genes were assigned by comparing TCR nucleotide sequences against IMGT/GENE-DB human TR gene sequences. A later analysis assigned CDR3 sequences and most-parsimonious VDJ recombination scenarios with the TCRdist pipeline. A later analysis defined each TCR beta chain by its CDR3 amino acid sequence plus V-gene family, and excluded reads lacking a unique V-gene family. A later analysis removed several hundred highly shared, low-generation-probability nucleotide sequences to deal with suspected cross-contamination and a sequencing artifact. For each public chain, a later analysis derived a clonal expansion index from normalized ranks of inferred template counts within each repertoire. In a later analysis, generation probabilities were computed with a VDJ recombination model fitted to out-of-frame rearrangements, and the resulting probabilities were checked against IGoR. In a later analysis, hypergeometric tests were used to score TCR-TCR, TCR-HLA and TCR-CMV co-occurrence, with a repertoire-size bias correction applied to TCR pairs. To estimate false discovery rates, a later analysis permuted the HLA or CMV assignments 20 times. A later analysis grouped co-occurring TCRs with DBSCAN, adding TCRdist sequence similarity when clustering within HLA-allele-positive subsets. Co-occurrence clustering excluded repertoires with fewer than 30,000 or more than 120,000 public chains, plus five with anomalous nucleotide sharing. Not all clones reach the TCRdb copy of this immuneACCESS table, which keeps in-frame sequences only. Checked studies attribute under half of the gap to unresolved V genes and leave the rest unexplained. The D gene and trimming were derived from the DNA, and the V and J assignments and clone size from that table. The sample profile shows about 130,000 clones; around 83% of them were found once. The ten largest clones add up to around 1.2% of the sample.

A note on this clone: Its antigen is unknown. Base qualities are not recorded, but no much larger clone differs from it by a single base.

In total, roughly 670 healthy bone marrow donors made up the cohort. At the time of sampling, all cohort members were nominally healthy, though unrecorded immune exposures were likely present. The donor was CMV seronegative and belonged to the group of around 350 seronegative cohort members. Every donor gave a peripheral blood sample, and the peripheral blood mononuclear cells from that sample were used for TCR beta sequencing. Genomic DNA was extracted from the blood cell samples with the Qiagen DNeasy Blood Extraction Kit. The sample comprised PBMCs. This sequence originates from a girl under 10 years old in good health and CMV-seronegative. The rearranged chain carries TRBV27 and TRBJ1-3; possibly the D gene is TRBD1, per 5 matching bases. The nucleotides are TGTGCCAGCAGTTCCTTGGGGCTCTCTGGAAACACCATATATTTT. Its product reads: CASSSLGLSGNTIYF.